This T cell receptor beta chain emerged from a study of blood T cell repertoires in COVID-19. Study context: Researchers got acute and convalescent COVID-19 samples from the United States, Italy and Spain. Sources were T cells, B-cell-depleted T cells, or PBMCs; the material itself was cDNA or gDNA.

This clone was detected only a few times. The CDR3 loop spans 12 amino acids. Germline V gene lookup returns CDR1 SNHLY and CDR2 FYNNEI. The V gene lost 4 bases and the J gene lost 6 bases, with 7 bases spanning the gap. Authors' analysis steps: Counts of nucleated cells, estimated from reference gene primer amplification, were obtained. Clones were sequenced by immunoSEQ multiplex PCR, and TCRdb holds only the in-frame ones, with some missing. V and J calls and clone size follow that table, whereas D and trimming were derived from the DNA. The sample yields 200,000 to 300,000 clones, around 88% seen once.

The clonotype comes from a man older than 75 with acute or convalescent COVID-19. Sequencing used peripheral blood. The chain carries TRBV2 and TRBJ2-1; weak D call: TRBD2 (5 bases). As DNA, the CDR3 is TGTGCCAGCAGTGTGGACTTCAATGAGCAGTTCTTC. Amino acid sequence: CASSVDFNEQFF.